One and the same sample provided the 15 T cell receptor beta chains below, sequenced in a study of blood T cell repertoires in COVID-19. The data were produced by immunoSEQ multiplex PCR, yet TCRdb's version contains in-frame clones alone and is incomplete. The sample holds about 190,000 clones, more than 70% seen once. The sample was peripheral blood. The receptors here all came from a man aged 18 to 30 with active or convalescent COVID-19.

J is TRBJ2-3 and V is TRBV25-1; 11 bases match TRBD1. V shed 4 bases, J shed 1 base, and the junction held 10 bases outside the gene matches. The germline V gene encodes CDR1 MGHDK and CDR2 SYGVNS. The CDR3 is 18 amino acids. CDR3 sequence reads: CASSGGQGEASGTDTQYF. The CDR3 DNA reads as TGTGCCAGCAGTGGGGGACAGGGGGAAGCTAGCGGCACAGATACGCAGTATTTT.

The V gene is TRBV5-1, the J gene TRBJ2-3, with a weak D call TRBD1 (6 bases). This CDR3 comprises 15 residues. Trimming cost V 2 bases and J 2 bases, with 12 bases left between them. Per germline, CDR1 SGHRS and CDR2 YFSETQ. The DNA of the CDR3 is TGCGCCAGCAGCTTTTCACAGGGCTACACAGATACGCAGTATTTT. Its translation: CASSFSQGYTDTQYF.

This chain connects TRBV6-4 to TRBJ2-5; 11 bases fit TRBD2. From germline, CDR1 is MRHNA and CDR2 SNTAGT. This CDR3 comprises 17 residues. V dropped 6 bases and J dropped 2; count of bases not matched to a gene: 11. The CDR3 spells CASRGILAGGSQETQYF. DNA for the CDR3: TGTGCCAGCAGGGGGATATTAGCGGGAGGGTCTCAAGAGACCCAGTACTTC.

The V and J genes are TRBV5-6 and TRBJ1-2, with 10 bases identical to TRBD1. The junction had 7 bases not matched to a gene; V was cut back by 3 bases and J by 2 bases. The CDR3 runs 16 residues. Germline CDR1 is SGHDT and CDR2 is YYEEEE. DNA for the CDR3: TGTGCCAGCAGCTACCTGGGACAGGGGTCGAACTATGGCTACACCTTC. Translating gives CASSYLGQGSNYGYTF.

This sequence joins TRBV12-5 and TRBJ2-1, with D possibly matching TRBD1 (5 bases). Trimming stripped 3 bases from V and 3 bases from J, with 21 bases between. Germline V gives CDR1 LGHNT, CDR2 FRNRAP. This CDR3 is built from 18 residues. The CDR3 sequence is CASGFLFGQGKYYNEQFF. The DNA of the CDR3 is TGTGCTAGTGGTTTCCTTTTCGGGCAGGGAAAATACTACAATGAGCAGTTCTTC. The full variable domain, in which reference TRBV12-5 and TRBJ2-1 provide the parts outside the CDR3, is DARVTQTPRHKVTEMGQEVTMRCQPILGHNTVFWYRQTMMQGLELLAYFRNRAPLDDSGMPKDRFSAEMPDATLATLKIQPSEPRDSAVYFCASGFLFGQGKYYNEQFFGPGTRLTVL.

A few counts support this clone. This chain uses TRBV4-3 with TRBJ2-7; 7 bases map to TRBD1. V trimming: 3 bases; J trimming: 5 bases; junction bases outside the gene matches: 10. This CDR3 has 15 residues. Germline V gene data show CDR1 as LGHNA and CDR2 as YSLEER. The CDR3 nucleotides are TGCGCCAGCAGCCAGGGACGACAGGGCCATCACGAGCAGTACTTC. Translated: CASSQGRQGHHEQYF.

This rearrangement joins TRBV27 to TRBJ1-6, with TRBD1 identical over 7 bases. The CDR3 length is 14 residues. CDR1 MNHEY and CDR2 SMNVEV come from the germline V gene (reference sequence). The V gene end was trimmed by 6 bases and the J gene end by 5 bases; junction bases not matched to a gene: 4. The CDR3 sequence is CASRTGLDNSPLHF. In nucleotides, the CDR3 is TGTGCCAGCAGGACAGGGTTGGATAATTCACCCCTCCACTTT.

The V call is TRBV2, the J call TRBJ2-1; TRBD2 agrees at 13 bases. This CDR3 has 15 residues. Trimming removed 6 bases from V and 8 bases from J; junction bases left unmatched: 7. CDR1 is SNHLY, CDR2 FYNNEI, per germline. The chain's CDR3 is CASRELAGGSDEQFF. CDR3 DNA: TGTGCCAGCAGGGAACTAGCGGGGGGGTCTGATGAGCAGTTCTTC.

CDR3 sequence (DNA): TGTGCCAACCACAGCCGGACCCAGTACTTC. It is translated as CANHSRTQYF. The chain recombines TRBV19 with TRBJ2-5; D gene ambiguous. The V gene lost 10 bases and the J gene lost 7 bases, with 10 bases spanning the gap. Germline CDR1 LNHDA, CDR2 SQIVND (reference sequence). The length of the CDR3 is 10 residues.

The sample holds one count of this clone. The J gene is TRBJ1-5, the V gene TRBV5-1; D is unclear. The CDR3 has 15 amino acids. CDR1 SGHRS and CDR2 YFSETQ come from the germline V gene. Trimming took off 0 bases at V and 0 bases at J, with 7 bases between the two ends. This chain's CDR3 is CASSLDGNSNQPQHF. The CDR3 DNA reads as TGCGCCAGCAGCTTGGACGGGAATAGCAATCAGCCCCAGCATTTT.

This chain uses TRBV6-7 with TRBJ2-1, with D perhaps matching TRBD2 (7 bases). TRBV6-7 is placed among ORFs of uncertain function. This CDR3 spans 16 amino acids. V lost 0 bases and J 8 bases, leaving 17 bases between the germline ends. Written as DNA, the CDR3 is TGTGCCAGCAGTTACTCGAGGGGGGGCCGTAGTTATGAGCAGTTCTTC. The encoded protein is CASSYSRGGRSYEQFF.

The CDR3 spells CASSIQDRNSPLHF. The CDR3 DNA is TGTGCCAGTAGTATTCAGGACAGGAATTCACCCCTCCACTTT. This sequence joins TRBV19 and TRBJ1-6, with TRBD1 matching 7 bases. In germline, CDR1 is LNHDA, CDR2 SQIVND (reference sequence). V lost 3 bases, J lost 7 bases, and 3 bases stayed unmatched. The CDR3 has 14 amino acids.

The V call is TRBV4-3, the J call TRBJ2-7; 8 nucleotides agree with TRBD2. Germline-derived CDR1 and CDR2 are LGHNA and YSLEER. This CDR3 has 17 residues. V shed 0 bases and J 3 bases; nucleotides not matched to a gene: 10. The CDR3 reads CASSQDYRSGRGYEQYF. The CDR3 DNA is TGCGCCAGCAGCCAAGATTACAGAAGCGGGAGAGGCTACGAGCAGTACTTC.

The chain carries TRBV6-2 or TRBV6-3 and TRBJ2-7, with a tentative D call TRBD2 (6 bases). Germline lookup yields CDR1 MNHEY and CDR2 SVGEGT. The length of the CDR3 is 13 residues. The V end lost 1 base, the J end lost 6 bases, and 10 bases lay between the germline ends. The CDR3 protein is CASSYLLASEQYF. The DNA for the CDR3 is TGTGCCAGCAGTTACTTACTAGCTAGCGAGCAGTACTTC.

This sequence joins TRBV4-1 and TRBJ1-2, with 11 bases fitting TRBD1. This CDR3 has 14 amino acids. Germline CDR1 is MGHRA and CDR2 is YSYEKL. V lost 3 bases to trimming and J lost 10 bases; unmatched junction nucleotides: 7. The CDR3: CASSQGQGVNDYTF. The DNA for the CDR3 is TGCGCCAGCAGCCAGGGACAGGGGGTAAATGACTACACCTTC.